The 14 T cell receptor beta chains reported below all come from one sample, sequenced in a study of T cell repertoires in cytomegalovirus infection. MiXCR, applied by TCRdb to the reads, yields one record per CDR3 protein. The top ten hold 8% of the sample, which has nearly 650,000 distinct CDR3 sequences, approximately 24% seen once. The sample was CD8+ T cells from PBMCs. The receptors come from a human donor in good health (CMV status not recorded). Some clones in this sample may be carry-over from other donors' samples.

The chain uses TRBV28 and TRBJ2-7; D is unresolved. The CDR3 has 13 amino acids. Germline values: CDR1 MDHEN, CDR2 SYDVKM. Trimming cost V 7 bases and J 4 bases, with 14 bases left between them. The CDR3 bases are TGTGCCAGCAAAATCCGTTCCCAATACGAGCAGTACGTC. Amino acids: CASKIRSQYEQYV.

This clonotype was observed at least ten times. The CDR3 nucleotides are TGTGCCAGCAGCCCCCCTCCCCGCCAAGAGACCCAGTACTTC. Protein product: CASSPPPRQETQYF. The V gene is TRBV7-9, the J gene TRBJ2-5; D uncertain. Germline CDR1 SEHNR, CDR2 FQNEAQ (reference sequence). V gave up 5 bases and J gave up 1 base, with 11 bases separating them. The CDR3 has 14 amino acids.

The CDR3 sequence is CSARDLRDRGSPLHF. DNA for the CDR3: TGCAGTGCTAGAGATCTCAGGGACAGGGGTTCACCCCTCCACTTT. V usage is TRBV20-1 and J usage is TRBJ1-6, with 10 bases fitting TRBD1. Germline V lookup: CDR1 DFQATT, CDR2 SNEGSKA (reference sequence). This CDR3 is built from 15 residues. V was pared by 0 bases and J by 9 bases, with 5 bases of the junction left unmatched.

The V call is TRBV10-3, the J call TRBJ1-2; D not resolved. This CDR3 has 12 amino acids. V was clipped by 6 bases and J by 0 bases, with 5 bases between them. Germline loops: CDR1 ENHRY, CDR2 SYGVKD. Written as DNA, the CDR3 is TGTGCCATCAGGGAGACTAACTATGGCTACACCTTC. It codes for CAIRETNYGYTF.

A few counts support this clonotype. V gene TRBV7-6 combines with J gene TRBJ2-2; a possible D gene is TRBD1 (6 bases). Germline V gene lookup returns CDR1 SGHVS and CDR2 FNYEAQ. V was shortened by 1 base and J by 3 bases, with 12 bases between the two germline ends. The CDR3 extends over 16 amino acids. CDR3 DNA: TGTGCCAGCAGCTTAGGGGGGACATCCTACACCGGGGAGCTGTTTTTT. Translated, it gives CASSLGGTSYTGELFF.

This clonotype occurred a few times. The chain's CDR3 is CSVFDTYNEQFF. The CDR3 nucleotides read TGCAGCGTTTTTGACACTTACAATGAGCAGTTCTTC. The chain joins TRBV29-1 to TRBJ2-1; unclear D gene. V lost 5 bases, J lost 4 bases, and 9 bases lay in between. CDR3 length equals 12 residues. Germline CDR1 reads SQVTM; CDR2 reads ANQGSEA.

The rearrangement links TRBV14 to TRBJ2-5; 9 nucleotides align to TRBD2. CDR3 length: 15 amino acids. Germline trimming cut 1 base from V and 5 bases from J; bases unmatched to any gene: 5. Germline V gives CDR1 SGHDN, CDR2 FVKESK. CDR3 nucleotide sequence: TGTGCCAGCAGCCAAGCGCCTAGCGGGGAGGAGACCCAGTACTTC. Amino acid sequence: CASSQAPSGEETQYF.

Worth noting for this clonotype: The junction does not match germline at one end; this may be a read error. The V call is TRBV28, the J call TRBJ2-2; perhaps TRBD1 as D (5 bases). Germline CDR1 and CDR2: MDHEN and SYDVKM. The CDR3 sequence is 17 residues long. The CDR3 DNA follows: TGTGCCAGCAGTCTAAGCACAGGAATACCGAACACCGAGGAGCTGTTTTTT. It codes for CASSLSTGIPNTEELFF.

This clonotype has only a few counts. The chain has TRBV27 and TRBJ2-1; 11 nucleotides agree with TRBD2. From germline, CDR1 is MNHEY and CDR2 SMNVEV (reference sequence). This CDR3 spans 14 amino acids. Trimming at V came to 3 bases and at J to 9 bases, leaving 4 bases not matched to a gene. The CDR3 DNA is TGTGCCAGCAGTTTTAGCGGGGGGGTAACTGAGCAGTTCTTC. Translating gives CASSFSGGVTEQFF.

The chain recombines TRBV12-5 with TRBJ2-7; TRBD1 aligns across 7 bases. Per germline, CDR1 LGHNT and CDR2 FRNRAP. The CDR3 sequence is 14 residues long. Germline trimming cut 7 bases from V and 4 bases from J; bases unmatched to any gene: 10. As DNA, the CDR3 is TGTGCTAGTGCCACGGACAGGCTCGGATACGAGCAGTACTTC. It translates to CASATDRLGYEQYF. The whole variable domain, filled in from reference TRBV12-5 and TRBJ2-7, reads DARVTQTPRHKVTEMGQEVTMRCQPILGHNTVFWYRQTMMQGLELLAYFRNRAPLDDSGMPKDRFSAEMPDATLATLKIQPSEPRDSAVYFCASATDRLGYEQYFGPGTRLTVT.

The V and J genes are TRBV12-3 or TRBV12-4 and TRBJ1-1; tentative D call: TRBD1 (5 bases). The CDR3 extends over 15 amino acids. The V gene lost 6 bases and the J gene lost 3 bases, with 17 bases spanning the gap. CDR3 region: CASSLGHLRDTEAFF. The CDR3 DNA sequence: TGTGCCAGCAGCCTCGGACACCTAAGGGACACTGAAGCTTTCTTT.

This clonotype came up many times. V gene TRBV5-4 combines with J gene TRBJ1-1; D might be TRBD1 (5 bases). The V gene lost 5 bases and the J gene lost 4 bases, with 12 bases spanning the gap. CDR1 SGHNT and CDR2 YYREEE come from the germline V gene (reference sequence). This CDR3 region has 13 residues. The CDR3 here is CASSFGGATEAFF. CDR3 nucleotide sequence: TGTGCCAGCAGTTTTGGTGGGGCCACTGAAGCTTTCTTT.

This clonotype was found many times. The rearrangement joins TRBV14 to TRBJ2-1; the D is unclear. The germline CDR1 and CDR2 sequences are SGHDN and FVKESK. V was pared by 1 base and J by 2 bases, with 3 bases between. The CDR3 runs 13 residues. The CDR3 DNA is TGTGCCAGCAGCCAAGTGCCCTACAATGAGCAGTTCTTC. This encodes CASSQVPYNEQFF. The whole variable domain, remainder taken from reference TRBV14 and TRBJ2-1, is EAGVTQFPSHSVIEKGQTVTLRCDPISGHDNLYWYRRVMGKEIKFLLHFVKESKQDESGMPNNRFLAERTGGTYSTLKVQPAELEDSGVYFCASSQVPYNEQFFGPGTRLTVL.

The chain is built from TRBV20-1 and TRBJ2-2; D remains unclear. The CDR3 extends over 13 amino acids. Germline V gene data show CDR1 as DFQATT and CDR2 as SNEGSKA (reference sequence). V was clipped by 0 bases and J by 3 bases, with 5 bases between them. Here the CDR3 reads CSARDDYTGELFF. In DNA form, the CDR3 reads TGCAGTGCTAGAGATGACTACACCGGGGAGCTGTTTTTT.